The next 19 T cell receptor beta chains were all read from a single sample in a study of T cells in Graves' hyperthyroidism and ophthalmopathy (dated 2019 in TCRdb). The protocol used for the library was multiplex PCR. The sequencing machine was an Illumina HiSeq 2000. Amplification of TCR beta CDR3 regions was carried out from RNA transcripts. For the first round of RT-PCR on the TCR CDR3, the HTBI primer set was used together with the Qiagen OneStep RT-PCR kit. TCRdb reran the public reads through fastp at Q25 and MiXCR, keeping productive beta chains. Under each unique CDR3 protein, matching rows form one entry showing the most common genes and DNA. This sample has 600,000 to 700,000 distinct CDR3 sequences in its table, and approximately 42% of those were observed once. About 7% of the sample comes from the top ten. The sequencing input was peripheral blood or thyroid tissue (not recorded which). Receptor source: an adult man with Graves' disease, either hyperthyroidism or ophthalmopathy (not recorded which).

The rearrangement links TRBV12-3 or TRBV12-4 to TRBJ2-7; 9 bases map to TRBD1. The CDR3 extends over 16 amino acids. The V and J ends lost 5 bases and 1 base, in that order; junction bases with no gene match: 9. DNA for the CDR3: TGTGCCAGCAGTGAAGTGAGGACAGGGGCTTCCTACGAGCAGTACTTC. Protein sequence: CASSEVRTGASYEQYF.

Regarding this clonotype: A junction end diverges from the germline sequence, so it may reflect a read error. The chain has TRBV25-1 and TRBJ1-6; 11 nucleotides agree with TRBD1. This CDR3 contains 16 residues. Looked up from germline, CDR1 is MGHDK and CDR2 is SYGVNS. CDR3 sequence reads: CASSERWGTGGSPLHF. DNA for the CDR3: TGTGCCAGCAGTGAAAGGTGGGGGACAGGGGGATCACCCCTCCACTTC.

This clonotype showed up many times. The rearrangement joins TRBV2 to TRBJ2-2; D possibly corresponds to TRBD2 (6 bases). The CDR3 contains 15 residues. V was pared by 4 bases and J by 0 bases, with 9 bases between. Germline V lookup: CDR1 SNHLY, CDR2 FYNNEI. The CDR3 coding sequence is TGTGCCAGCAGTGGTACGGGGGCGAACACCGGGGAGCTGTTTTTT. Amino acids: CASSGTGANTGELFF.

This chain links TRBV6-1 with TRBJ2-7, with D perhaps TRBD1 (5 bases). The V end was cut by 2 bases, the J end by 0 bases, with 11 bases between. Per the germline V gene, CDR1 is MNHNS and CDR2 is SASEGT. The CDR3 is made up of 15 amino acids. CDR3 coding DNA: TGTGCCAGCAGTGAATTAAGGGGTTCCTCCTACGAGCAGTACTTC. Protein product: CASSELRGSSYEQYF.

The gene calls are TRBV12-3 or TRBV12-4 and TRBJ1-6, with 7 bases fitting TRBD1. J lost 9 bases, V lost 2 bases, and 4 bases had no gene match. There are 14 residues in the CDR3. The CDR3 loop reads CASSLWDSGSPLHF. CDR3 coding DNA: TGTGCCAGCAGTTTATGGGACAGTGGTTCACCCCTCCACTTT.

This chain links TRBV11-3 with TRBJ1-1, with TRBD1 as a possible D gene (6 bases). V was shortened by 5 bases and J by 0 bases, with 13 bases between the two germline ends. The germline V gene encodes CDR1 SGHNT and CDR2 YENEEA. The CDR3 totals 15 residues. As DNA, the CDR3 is TGTGCCAGCAGCGTAGGGACAAGTATGAACACTGAAGCTTTCTTT. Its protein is CASSVGTSMNTEAFF.

CDR3 loop: CASSLATREAFF. Here the CDR3 DNA reads TGCGCCAGCAGCTTGGCCACACGAGAAGCTTTCTTT. The chain employs TRBV5-1 and TRBJ1-1; no clear D gene. CDR1 and CDR2 from the germline V gene are SGHRS and YFSETQ. The V end lost 0 bases, the J end lost 8 bases, and 8 bases lay between the germline ends. This CDR3 has 12 residues. The whole variable domain, remainder taken from reference TRBV5-1 and TRBJ1-1, is KAGVTQTPRYLIKTRGQQVTLSCSPISGHRSVSWYQQTPGQGLQFLFEYFSETQRNKGNFPGRFSGRQFSNSRSEMNVSTLELGDSALYLCASSLATREAFFGQGTRLTVV.

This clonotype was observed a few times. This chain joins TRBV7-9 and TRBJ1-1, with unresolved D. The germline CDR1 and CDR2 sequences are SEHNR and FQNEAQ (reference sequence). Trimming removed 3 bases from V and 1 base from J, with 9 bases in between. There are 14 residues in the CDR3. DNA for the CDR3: TGTGCCAGCAGCTTCTGGGTGGGGAACACTGAAGCTTTCTTT. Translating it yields CASSFWVGNTEAFF.

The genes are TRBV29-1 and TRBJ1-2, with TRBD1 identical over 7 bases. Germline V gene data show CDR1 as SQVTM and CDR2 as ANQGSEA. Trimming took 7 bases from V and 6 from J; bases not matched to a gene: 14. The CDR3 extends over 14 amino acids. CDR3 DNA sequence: TGCAGCGCCGGTCCGGGACAGAGAAATCATGGCTACACCTTC. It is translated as CSAGPGQRNHGYTF.

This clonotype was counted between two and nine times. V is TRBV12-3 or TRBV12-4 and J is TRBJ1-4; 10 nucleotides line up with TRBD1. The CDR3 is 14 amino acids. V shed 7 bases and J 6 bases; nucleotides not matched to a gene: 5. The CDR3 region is CASTDRGRDEKLFF. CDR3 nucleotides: TGTGCCAGCACCGACAGGGGGCGCGATGAAAAACTGTTTTTT.

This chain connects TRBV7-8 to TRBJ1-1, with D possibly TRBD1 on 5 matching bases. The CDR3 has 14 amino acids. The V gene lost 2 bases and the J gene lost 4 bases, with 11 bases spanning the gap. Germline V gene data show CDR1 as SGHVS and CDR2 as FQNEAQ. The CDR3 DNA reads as TGTGCCAGCAGCTTACGGGGGGGGTTCACTGAAGCTTTCTTT. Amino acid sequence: CASSLRGGFTEAFF.

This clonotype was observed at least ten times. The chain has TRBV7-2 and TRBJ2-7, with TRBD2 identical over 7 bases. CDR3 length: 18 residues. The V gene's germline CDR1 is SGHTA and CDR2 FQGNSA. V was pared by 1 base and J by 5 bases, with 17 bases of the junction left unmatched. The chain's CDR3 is CASSLVTGRGSGIHEQYF. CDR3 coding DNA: TGTGCCAGCAGCTTAGTAACTGGTCGCGGGAGTGGTATCCACGAGCAGTACTTC.

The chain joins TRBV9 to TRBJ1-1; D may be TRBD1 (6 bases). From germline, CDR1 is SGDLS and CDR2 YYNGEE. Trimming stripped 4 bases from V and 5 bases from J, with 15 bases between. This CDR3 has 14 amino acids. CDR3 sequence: CASSPRGLRTEAFF. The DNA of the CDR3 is TGTGCCAGCAGCCCAAGGGGGTTGAGGACTGAAGCTTTCTTT.

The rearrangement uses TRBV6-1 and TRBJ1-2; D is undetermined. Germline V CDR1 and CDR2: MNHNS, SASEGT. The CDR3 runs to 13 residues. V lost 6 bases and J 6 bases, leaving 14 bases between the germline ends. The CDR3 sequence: CASSFEGSDGYTF. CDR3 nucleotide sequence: TGTGCCAGCAGCTTTGAAGGTAGCGATGGCTACACCTTC.

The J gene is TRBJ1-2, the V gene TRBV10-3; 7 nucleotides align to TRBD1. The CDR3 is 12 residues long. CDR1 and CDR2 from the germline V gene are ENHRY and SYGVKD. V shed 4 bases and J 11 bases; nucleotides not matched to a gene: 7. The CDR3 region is CAISVGTAGYTF. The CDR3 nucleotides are TGTGCCATCAGTGTCGGGACAGCGGGATACACCTTC.

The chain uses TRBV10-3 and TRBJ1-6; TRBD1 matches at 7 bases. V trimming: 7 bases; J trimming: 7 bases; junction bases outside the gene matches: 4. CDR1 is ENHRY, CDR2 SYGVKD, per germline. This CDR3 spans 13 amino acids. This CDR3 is CAITQGLNSPLHF. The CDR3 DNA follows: TGTGCCATCACACAGGGGCTGAATTCACCCCTCCACTTT.

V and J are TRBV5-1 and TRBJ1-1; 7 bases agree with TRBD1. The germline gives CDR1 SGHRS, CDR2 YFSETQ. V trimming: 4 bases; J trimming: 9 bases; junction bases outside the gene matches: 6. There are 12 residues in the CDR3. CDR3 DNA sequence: TGCGCCAGCAGCCTGGGACAGAAGAAAGCTTTCTTT. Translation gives CASSLGQKKAFF.

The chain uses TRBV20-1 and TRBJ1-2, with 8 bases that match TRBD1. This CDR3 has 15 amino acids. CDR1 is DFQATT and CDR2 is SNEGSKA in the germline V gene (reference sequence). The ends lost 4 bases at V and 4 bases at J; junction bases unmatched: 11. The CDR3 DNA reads TGCAGTGCTAAACAGGGGGGCGAAGTAGGCTATGGCTACACCTTC. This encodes CSAKQGGEVGYGYTF.

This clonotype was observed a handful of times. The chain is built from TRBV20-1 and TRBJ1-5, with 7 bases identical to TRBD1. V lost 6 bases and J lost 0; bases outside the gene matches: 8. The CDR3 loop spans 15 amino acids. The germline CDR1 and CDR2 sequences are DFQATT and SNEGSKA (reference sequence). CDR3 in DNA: TGCAGTGCCAAGGACAGGCAATATAGCAATCAGCCCCAGCATTTT. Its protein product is CSAKDRQYSNQPQHF.